Sequencing of this T cell receptor beta chain was carried out in a study of beta chain features in type 1 diabetes. About the study: Examination of sorted cells across all samples involved roughly 100 million cells. General study findings and limits: Relative to healthy donors, patients appeared to have naive, central memory and Treg TCRB repertoires that were more similar.

Investigators reverse transcribed all isolated RNA, so they sequenced expressed TCRB transcripts. Data came from immunoSEQ multiplex PCR; TCRdb stores just in-frame clones and leaves some out. Among 130,000 to 150,000 clones listed, around 51% were seen once. Concerning this clone itself: Its antigen is still unknown.

Sequencing was done on a sample of Tregs from blood. This TCR came from a man aged 18-30 years in good health.

For the CDR3, the DNA is TGTGCCAGCAGCTCCAGACAGGGGAATCAGCCCCAGCATTTT. Its protein is CASSSRQGNQPQHF. The chain combines TRBV7-2 with TRBJ1-5; 8 positions agree with TRBD1. CDR1 is SGHTA and CDR2 is FQGNSA in the germline V gene. The CDR3 has 14 amino acids. The J segment lost 4 bases and the V segment lost 4 bases, leaving 3 bases of the junction unmatched.